Following are 21 T cell receptor beta chains from one sample sequenced in a study of T cells after yellow fever vaccination (dated by TCRdb to the late 2010s). Receptors were amplified or captured by 5' RACE. The sequencer was an Illumina HiSeq 2500. The raw public data were reprocessed by TCRdb itself: fastp quality trimming at Q25, MiXCR clonotype calling, in-frame beta chains only. CDR3 protein sequences are deduplicated, and each keeps its most common genes and DNA. This sample has about 330,000 distinct CDR3 sequences in its table, and roughly 8.6% of those were observed once. Approximately 15% of the sample is held by the ten biggest clonotypes. In the paper's terms, the treatment or condition label means: live attenuated yellow fever vaccine strain. Material: PBMCs, obtained about 41 days after the first yellow fever vaccination. The receptors here all came from a man younger than 35 who received the YFV17D yellow fever vaccine.

The V gene is TRBV5-1, the J gene TRBJ1-4; D is ambiguous. The CDR3 consists of 14 residues. Between the trimmed V and J ends, which lost 5 bases and 7 bases, there was a span of 15 bases. Germline CDR1 SGHRS, CDR2 YFSETQ. CDR3: CASRRDYMGEKLFF. The CDR3 DNA follows: TGCGCCAGCAGACGTGACTATATGGGTGAAAAACTGTTTTTT.

This clonotype was picked up a small number of times. This chain links TRBV5-1 with TRBJ1-1; 10 bases fit TRBD1. V shed 5 bases and J 6 bases; nucleotides not matched to a gene: 7. The CDR3 has 14 residues. The germline CDR1 and CDR2 sequences are SGHRS and YFSETQ. CDR3 DNA: TGCGCCAGCAGTTTCGGACAGGGGGTCGCTGAAGCTTTCTTT. Its protein product is CASSFGQGVAEAFF.

This chain uses TRBV20-1 with TRBJ2-7; TRBD1 matches 7 bases. The CDR3 length is 14 residues. V shed 5 bases and J 3 bases; nucleotides not matched to a gene: 10. Germline CDR1 reads DFQATT; CDR2 reads SNEGSKA (reference sequence). The CDR3 nucleotides are TGCAGTGCTCGAAGGGACAGCTCAAACTACGAGCAGTACTTC. This gives the protein CSARRDSSNYEQYF.

This clonotype appeared a few times. CDR3 protein: CASSLAGDTGELFF. The CDR3 DNA follows: TGCGCCAGCAGCTTGGCTGGGGACACCGGGGAGCTGTTTTTT. J is TRBJ2-2 and V is TRBV5-1; D uncertain. V was cut by 0 bases and J by 3 bases, with 6 bases left in between. The CDR3 has 14 amino acids. Germline CDR1 SGHRS, CDR2 YFSETQ.

This clonotype was seen a handful of times. The chain combines TRBV5-6 with TRBJ2-1; D might be TRBD1 (5 bases). The CDR3 has 16 amino acids. V was pared by 1 base and J by 5 bases, with 16 bases between. In germline, CDR1 is SGHDT, CDR2 YYEEEE. CDR3 in amino acids: CASSLMSRARDNEQFF. CDR3 sequence (DNA): TGTGCCAGCAGCTTGATGAGCAGGGCGCGCGACAATGAGCAGTTCTTC.

Comments on this clonotype: This CDR3 is missing its conserved last phenylalanine or tryptophan, likely due to a read error. This chain connects TRBV18 to TRBJ2-3; tentative D call: TRBD2 (6 bases). From germline, CDR1 is KGHSH and CDR2 LQKENI. There are 16 residues in the CDR3. Trimming pared 6 bases from V and 2 bases from J, leaving 18 bases between. CDR3: CASSPLGSGNTDTQYL. The CDR3 coding sequence is TGTGCCAGCTCCCCCTTGGGTAGCGGAAACACAGATACGCAGTATTTA.

This clonotype turned up a few times. V gene TRBV6-2 or TRBV6-3 combines with J gene TRBJ2-2; a weak D match, TRBD1 (5 bases). The CDR3 runs 14 residues. Germline V gene data show CDR1 as MNHEY and CDR2 as SVGEGT. Trimming left V 6 bases short and J 0 bases short, with 8 bases between. CDR3 in amino acids: CASRHRSNTGELFF. CDR3 DNA: TGTGCCAGCAGGCACAGGTCGAACACCGGGGAGCTGTTTTTT.

This clonotype was counted between two and nine times. This chain joins TRBV5-1 and TRBJ2-5; 7 nucleotides align to TRBD2. The CDR3 has 15 residues. J gave up 5 bases and V 0 bases, and 7 bases lay outside the gene matches. Germline V lookup: CDR1 SGHRS, CDR2 YFSETQ. The DNA for the CDR3 is TGCGCCAGCAGCTTGGACGGCGGGGGAAGGGAGACCCAGTACTTC. It encodes CASSLDGGGRETQYF.

This clonotype appeared a few times. The chain couples TRBV7-9 to TRBJ1-1; no reliable D call. V was pared by 8 bases and J by 1 base, with 17 bases between. The CDR3 is 15 residues long. Germline CDR1 and CDR2: SEHNR and FQNEAQ (reference sequence). DNA of the CDR3: TGTGCCAGCGAATCAACGGTGCTGGGGAACACTGAAGCTTTCTTT. This codes for CASESTVLGNTEAFF. The variable domain in full, completed from reference TRBV7-9 and TRBJ1-1, reads DTGVSQNPRHKITKRGQNVTFRCDPISEHNRLYWYRQTLGQGPEFLTYFQNEAQLEKSRLLSDRFSAERPKGSFSTLEIQRTEQGDSAMYLCASESTVLGNTEAFFGQGTRLTVV.

This rearrangement joins TRBV9 to TRBJ2-2; 7 nucleotides line up with TRBD2. Germline lookup yields CDR1 SGDLS and CDR2 YYNGEE. Trimming removed 0 bases from V and 1 base from J; junction bases left unmatched: 3. The CDR3 is 16 amino acids. The CDR3 loop reads CASSVDGGRNTGELFF. As DNA, the CDR3 is TGTGCCAGCAGCGTAGACGGGGGGAGGAACACCGGGGAGCTGTTTTTT.

The chain carries TRBV6-5 and TRBJ1-1; D remains ambiguous. Per germline, CDR1 MNHEY and CDR2 SVGAGI. Trimming stripped 2 bases from V and 2 bases from J, with 9 bases between. The CDR3 covers 14 residues. The CDR3 loop reads CASSYVAGNTEAFF. CDR3 in DNA: TGTGCCAGCAGTTACGTCGCGGGAAACACTGAAGCTTTCTTT.

The J gene is TRBJ2-7, the V gene TRBV4-3; 9 bases are shared with TRBD1. V lost 4 bases, J lost 4 bases, and 5 bases stayed unmatched. The CDR3 loop spans 14 amino acids. Germline CDR1 and CDR2: LGHNA and YSLEER. The CDR3 protein is CASSPGQGIYEQYF. CDR3 coding DNA: TGCGCCAGCAGCCCAGGACAGGGGATATACGAGCAGTACTTC.

This clonotype was picked up a small number of times. This chain uses TRBV10-3 with TRBJ2-1; 12 positions match TRBD1. Germline V gene lookup returns CDR1 ENHRY and CDR2 SYGVKD. This CDR3 is 13 amino acids long. V was pared by 9 bases and J by 10 bases, with 7 bases of the junction left unmatched. The CDR3 loop is CAIQGQGAGEQFF. The DNA for the CDR3 is TGTGCCATACAGGGACAGGGGGCGGGCGAGCAGTTCTTC.

This clonotype appeared many times. The V gene is TRBV19, the J gene TRBJ2-3; a possible D gene is TRBD1 (6 bases). The CDR3 has 14 residues. V was trimmed by 5 bases and J by 6 bases, leaving 15 bases between them. The germline gives CDR1 LNHDA, CDR2 SQIVND (reference sequence). CDR3 DNA sequence: TGTGCCAGTAGTTCAGACAGGCGGAGGGATACGCAGTATTTT. This gives the protein CASSSDRRRDTQYF.

This clonotype was seen ten or more times. The chain uses TRBV5-1 and TRBJ2-3; D is unresolved. V lost 3 bases and J 2 bases, leaving 16 bases between the germline ends. Germline lookup yields CDR1 SGHRS and CDR2 YFSETQ. This CDR3 has 16 residues. CDR3 sequence: CASSSPTLTHTDTQYF. CDR3 coding DNA: TGCGCCAGCAGCTCACCGACTCTTACCCACACAGATACGCAGTATTTT.

The chain joins TRBV11-2 to TRBJ1-6; D is possibly TRBD1 (5 bases). Germline CDR1 SGHAT, CDR2 FQNNGV. Deletions cut 5 bases from V and 9 bases from J, with 29 bases between. This CDR3 is built from 19 residues. The CDR3: CASSVMGGLALRPASPLHF. CDR3 sequence (DNA): TGTGCCAGCAGCGTTATGGGGGGATTAGCCTTAAGGCCTGCTTCACCCCTCCACTTT.

In its sample, this clonotype was seen many times. The CDR3 nucleotides read TGCAGTGCAAGGGACTACAAGAGCAATCAGCCCCAGCATTTT. Translation gives CSARDYKSNQPQHF. J is TRBJ1-5 and V is TRBV20-1, with D possibly matching TRBD1 (5 bases). V lost 6 bases to trimming and J lost 1 base, with 13 bases between them. Per the germline V gene, CDR1 is DFQATT and CDR2 is SNEGSKA (reference sequence). This CDR3 has 14 amino acids.

This clonotype was seen repeatedly, ten times or more. The genes are TRBV12-3 or TRBV12-4 and TRBJ2-1, with TRBD1 matching 10 bases. The CDR3 is 16 residues long. The trim removed 5 bases at V and 4 bases at J, leaving 8 bases unmatched. The CDR3 sequence: CASSTRDRGWYNEQFF. In DNA, the CDR3 is TGTGCCAGCAGTACCCGGGACAGGGGTTGGTACAATGAGCAGTTCTTC.

This clonotype was observed many times. This rearrangement joins TRBV20-1 to TRBJ2-1; D tentatively reads TRBD1 or TRBD2 (5 bases each). With 5 bases removed from V and 4 bases from J, the gap between germline ends came to 15 bases. This CDR3 is 14 amino acids long. Germline V gene lookup returns CDR1 DFQATT and CDR2 SNEGSKA (reference sequence). DNA for the CDR3: TGCAGTGCTGACTCCGGGACCACATACAATGAGCAGTTCTTC. This gives the protein CSADSGTTYNEQFF.

CDR3 sequence (DNA): TGTGCCAGCAGCCTCTTCGGGCAGGGGGCTGAAGCTTTCTTT. The encoded protein is CASSLFGQGAEAFF. The chain couples TRBV14 to TRBJ1-1; TRBD1 aligns across 7 bases. With 4 bases clipped from V and 6 bases from J, the junction kept 8 bases outside the gene matches. In germline, CDR1 is SGHDN, CDR2 FVKESK. The CDR3 runs to 14 residues.

The V and J genes are TRBV7-2 and TRBJ1-1, with D hard to call. Per the germline V gene, CDR1 is SGHTA and CDR2 is FQGNSA. The length of the CDR3 is 15 residues. V lost 5 bases and J lost 0, with 13 bases in between. CDR3 region: CASSLLRTMNTEAFF. The CDR3 bases are TGTGCCAGCAGCCTCCTTCGCACCATGAACACTGAAGCTTTCTTT.